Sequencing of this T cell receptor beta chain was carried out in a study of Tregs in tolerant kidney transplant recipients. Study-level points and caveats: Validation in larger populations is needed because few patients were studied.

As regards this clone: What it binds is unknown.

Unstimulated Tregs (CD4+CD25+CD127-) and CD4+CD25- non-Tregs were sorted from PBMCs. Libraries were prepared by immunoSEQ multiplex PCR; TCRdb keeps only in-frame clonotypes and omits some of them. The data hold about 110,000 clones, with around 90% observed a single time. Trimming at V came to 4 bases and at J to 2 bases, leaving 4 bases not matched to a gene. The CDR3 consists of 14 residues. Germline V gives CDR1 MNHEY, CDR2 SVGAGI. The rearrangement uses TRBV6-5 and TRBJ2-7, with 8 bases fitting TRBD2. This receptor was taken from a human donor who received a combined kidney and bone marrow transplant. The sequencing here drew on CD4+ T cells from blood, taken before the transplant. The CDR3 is CASSFQRGPYEQYF. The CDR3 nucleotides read TGTGCCAGCAGTTTTCAGCGGGGGCCCTACGAGCAGTACTTC.